This TCR beta chain was recovered during a study of response to subunit inactivated influenza vaccine. In its sample, this clonotype was seen a few times. The antigen remains unidentified. Overall study findings and caveats: There was a suggestion from the authors that each seasonal influenza vaccination recruits few new T cells.

Trimming left V 8 bases short and J 5 bases short, with 10 bases between. This CDR3 comprises 12 residues. CDR1 is SNHLY and CDR2 is FYNNEI in the germline V gene. TCRdb independently ran MiXCR on the RT-PCR reads; one entry per CDR3 protein. Among about 180,000 distinct CDR3 sequences listed, around 9% were seen once. The chain has TRBV2 and TRBJ1-5; D unresolved. This material consisted of non-naive T cells sorted from PBMCs, taken on the day of vaccination. The sequence was collected from a man aged 45-60 years who received an inactivated influenza vaccine. CDR3 nucleotide sequence: TGTGCCAGCTCTGCCATTGATCAGCCCCAGCATTTT. This translates into CASSAIDQPQHF.